Presented here are 25 T cell receptor beta chains from one specimen sequenced in a study of T cell responses to AZD1222 COVID-19 vaccine. Libraries were prepared by immunoSEQ multiplex PCR; TCRdb keeps only in-frame clonotypes and omits some of them. Among about 110,000 clones listed, 92% were seen once. Sequenced material: peripheral blood, taken on day 0 of AZD1222 vaccination. Receptor source: an adult in good health.

The chain is built from TRBV3-1 (or the pseudogene TRBV3-2) and TRBJ1-5; TRBD1 agrees at 9 bases. CDR3 size: 14 residues. CDR1 is LGHDT and CDR2 is YNNKEL in the germline V gene (reference sequence). Trimming at V came to 4 bases and at J to 4 bases, leaving 2 bases not matched to a gene. The DNA for the CDR3 is TGTGCCAGCAGCCCCGGGACAGGGAATCAGCCCCAGCATTTT. Amino acids: CASSPGTGNQPQHF.

The V call is TRBV12-3 or TRBV12-4, the J call TRBJ1-2; D possibly corresponds to TRBD1 (6 bases). V lost 5 bases and J lost 7, with 14 bases in between. The CDR3 runs to 13 residues. The CDR3 loop reads CASSGTGSVGYTF. CDR3 bases: TGTGCCAGCAGTGGCACAGGGTCGGTTGGCTACACCTTC.

J is TRBJ1-1 and V is TRBV20-1; D unclear. Germline V gene sequence: CDR1 DFQATT, CDR2 SNEGSKA (reference sequence). V was clipped by 7 bases and J by 11 bases, with 11 bases between them. This CDR3 contains 9 residues. CDR3 amino acids: CSGQNAAFF. The CDR3 coding sequence is TGCAGTGGGCAAAATGCCGCTTTCTTT.

The gene calls are TRBV9 and TRBJ2-3; no definite D call. The germline CDR1 and CDR2 sequences are SGDLS and YYNGEE. V was pared by 0 bases and J by 0 bases, with 11 bases between. The CDR3 contains 16 residues. CDR3 nucleotides: TGTGCCAGCAGCGTAGACGCCTTTACTAGCACAGATACGCAGTATTTT. The encoded protein is CASSVDAFTSTDTQYF.

The chain uses TRBV28 and TRBJ1-4, with unresolved D. The germline CDR1 and CDR2 sequences are MDHEN and SYDVKM. The V gene lost 4 bases and the J gene lost 8 bases, with 14 bases spanning the gap. The CDR3 totals 14 residues. CDR3 bases: TGTGCCAGCAGTTCAGGACCCGGTCGGGAAAAACTGTTTTTT. Translating it yields CASSSGPGREKLFF.

This clone was recorded only once. The chain links TRBV5-6 to TRBJ1-6; no firm D call. Germline V CDR1 and CDR2: SGHDT, YYEEEE. The V end lost 4 bases, the J end lost 8 bases, and 13 bases lay between the germline ends. The CDR3 has 14 residues. The CDR3 DNA follows: TGTGCCAGCAGCCTCAGGCGGAGGGATTCACCCCTCCACTTT. Protein product: CASSLRRRDSPLHF.

This chain joins TRBV5-4 and TRBJ2-1; D perhaps matches TRBD1 (6 bases). This CDR3 is built from 13 residues. Germline CDR1 SGHNT, CDR2 YYREEE (reference sequence). V was shortened by 1 base and J by 7 bases, with 9 bases between the two germline ends. The chain's CDR3 is CASSLTGLNEQFF. The DNA of the CDR3 is TGTGCCAGCAGCTTGACAGGGTTGAATGAGCAGTTCTTC. Drawing the rest from reference TRBV5-4 and TRBJ2-1, the complete variable domain is ETGVTQSPTHLIKTRGQQVTLRCSSQSGHNTVSWYQQALGQGPQFIFQYYREEENGRGNFPPRFSGLQFPNYSSELNVNALELDDSALYLCASSLTGLNEQFFGPGTRLTVL.

The V gene is TRBV9, the J gene TRBJ1-5; D remains unclear. The germline V gene encodes CDR1 SGDLS and CDR2 YYNGEE. Trimming shortened V by 0 bases and J by 6 bases, and 7 bases separated the two germline ends. CDR3 length equals 13 residues. CDR3 coding DNA: TGTGCCAGCAGCGTAGATCTCTCTCAGCCCCAGCATTTT. This gives the protein CASSVDLSQPQHF.

The V and J genes are TRBV23-1 and TRBJ2-3; perhaps D is TRBD1 or TRBD2 (5 bases each). TRBV23-1 carries the ORF label, with uncertain function. CDR3 length equals 15 residues. The V end lost 3 bases, the J end lost 2 bases, and 12 bases lay between the germline ends. This CDR3 reads CASSHLGPPTDTQYF. DNA of the CDR3: TGCGCCAGCAGTCACCTGGGACCACCCACAGATACGCAGTATTTT.

The V and J genes are TRBV2 and TRBJ2-5; D remains ambiguous. The CDR3 has 15 amino acids. V shed 1 base and J shed 5 bases, with 14 bases lying between them. The V gene's germline CDR1 is SNHLY and CDR2 FYNNEI. CDR3 sequence: CASSEVDSQGETQYF. The CDR3 coding sequence is TGTGCCAGCAGTGAAGTCGACTCCCAAGGGGAGACCCAGTACTTC.

This clone was counted a single time. The chain recombines TRBV5-6 with TRBJ1-4, with D perhaps TRBD1 (5 bases). Germline loops: CDR1 SGHDT, CDR2 YYEEEE. This CDR3 comprises 13 residues. Trimming stripped 8 bases from V and 6 bases from J, with 14 bases between. CDR3 sequence (DNA): TGTGCCAGTCGGCGGGACGTGGATGAAAAACTGTTTTTT. Protein product: CASRRDVDEKLFF.

This clone came up once. The chain uses TRBV5-1 and TRBJ2-5, with 8 bases that match TRBD2. The germline gives CDR1 SGHRS, CDR2 YFSETQ. V was pared by 1 base and J by 5 bases, with 7 bases of the junction left unmatched. The CDR3 loop spans 15 amino acids. CDR3 coding DNA: TGCGCCAGCAGCTTGCGGGGGGGCTTTACGGAGACCCAGTACTTC. The encoded protein is CASSLRGGFTETQYF.

Here the CDR3 reads CASSRVAANTGELFF. The CDR3 DNA reads as TGCGCCAGCAGTCGAGTGGCAGCGAACACCGGGGAGCTGTTTTTT. V usage is TRBV5-1 and J usage is TRBJ2-2, with D hard to call. CDR1 is SGHRS and CDR2 is YFSETQ in the germline V gene. The CDR3 extends over 15 amino acids. Trimming pared 5 bases from V and 0 bases from J, leaving 11 bases between.

The J gene is TRBJ2-7, the V gene TRBV6-5; D may correspond to TRBD1 or TRBD2 (5 bases each). CDR1 MNHEY and CDR2 SVGAGI come from the germline V gene. V lost 2 bases and J 0 bases, leaving 8 bases between the germline ends. The CDR3 spans 14 residues. CDR3 protein: CASSYRDGSYEQYF. CDR3 sequence (DNA): TGTGCCAGCAGTTACAGGGACGGCTCCTACGAGCAGTACTTC.

This clone appeared a few times. The chain has TRBV18 and TRBJ2-2, with D unresolved. Deletions cut 1 base from V and 5 bases from J, with 5 bases between. The CDR3 is 13 amino acids. Germline CDR1 and CDR2: KGHSH and LQKENI. The CDR3: CASSPQETGELFF. The CDR3 bases are TGTGCCAGCTCACCACAAGAGACCGGGGAGCTGTTTTTT.

The V gene is TRBV4-1, the J gene TRBJ2-7; D is undetermined. The CDR3 length is 14 residues. V lost 1 base to trimming and J lost 1 base, with 8 bases between them. The V gene's germline CDR1 is MGHRA and CDR2 YSYEKL. CDR3 sequence reads: CASSQVKDSYEQYF. In nucleotides, the CDR3 is TGCGCCAGCAGCCAAGTGAAGGATTCCTACGAGCAGTACTTC.

This sequence joins TRBV9 and TRBJ2-2, with D tentatively TRBD1 (5 bases). This CDR3 spans 15 amino acids. Trimming shortened V by 1 base and J by 7 bases, and 14 bases separated the two germline ends. Germline assignment: CDR1 SGDLS and CDR2 YYNGEE. The CDR3 nucleotides are TGTGCCAGCAGCGTAACGGCAGGGTCTAACGGGGAGCTGTTTTTT. Protein: CASSVTAGSNGELFF.

The chain couples TRBV20-1 to TRBJ1-6; TRBD1 might be the D (5 bases). Trimming removed 3 bases from V and 6 bases from J, with 12 bases in between. CDR1 and CDR2 (germline): DFQATT, SNEGSKA (reference sequence). This CDR3 region has 14 residues. CDR3 nucleotide sequence: TGCAGTGCTAGTGAGGGTACAGGTAATTCACCCCTCCACTTT. Residues: CSASEGTGNSPLHF.

The chain has TRBV19 and TRBJ1-4; D remains unclear. Trimming took 4 bases from V and 0 from J, leaving 12 bases between them. CDR3 size: 16 residues. Germline V gives CDR1 LNHDA, CDR2 SQIVND (reference sequence). The chain's CDR3 is CASSTWTVATNEKLFF. CDR3 DNA sequence: TGTGCCAGTAGTACCTGGACGGTAGCAACTAATGAAAAACTGTTTTTT.

The chain employs TRBV6-5 and TRBJ1-5; tentative D call: TRBD1 (6 bases). V lost 6 bases, J lost 3 bases, and 9 bases lay in between. The germline CDR1 and CDR2 sequences are MNHEY and SVGAGI. This CDR3 is 13 amino acids long. This CDR3 reads CASRWGPNQPQHF. The DNA for the CDR3 is TGTGCCAGCAGATGGGGGCCCAATCAGCCCCAGCATTTT.

The CDR3 region has the DNA TGTGCCAGCAGCTTAAAATGGAACTCTAACTCTGGAAACACCATATATTTT. Protein product: CASSLKWNSNSGNTIYF. V and J are TRBV5-6 and TRBJ1-3, with D uncertain. The V gene lost 2 bases and the J gene lost 0 bases, with 15 bases spanning the gap. CDR3 length: 17 amino acids. CDR1 and CDR2 from the germline V gene are SGHDT and YYEEEE. Combining the CDR3 with reference TRBV5-6 and TRBJ1-3 gives the whole variable domain DAGVTQSPTHLIKTRGQQVTLRCSPKSGHDTVSWYQQALGQGPQFIFQYYEEEERQRGNFPDRFSGHQFPNYSSELNVNALLLGDSALYLCASSLKWNSNSGNTIYFGEGSWLTVV.

Details on this clone: Different DNA sequences within this sample yield the same CDR3. The rearrangement uses TRBV3-1 (or the pseudogene TRBV3-2) and TRBJ1-3; no definite D call. Germline CDR1 is LGHDT and CDR2 is YNNKEL (reference sequence). V was pared by 1 base and J by 1 base, with 5 bases between. This CDR3 contains 14 residues. CDR3 DNA sequence: TGTGCCAGCAGCCAAGGGGGATCTGGAAACACCATATATTTT. It specifies CASSQGGSGNTIYF.

The chain couples TRBV4-2 to TRBJ2-1, with D perhaps matching TRBD2 (5 bases). This CDR3 is 13 amino acids long. Looked up from germline, CDR1 is LGHNA and CDR2 is YNFKEQ. Trimming left V 3 bases short and J 6 bases short, with 9 bases between. The CDR3 sequence is CASSQDFINEQFF. Here the CDR3 DNA reads TGTGCCAGCAGCCAGGACTTTATCAATGAGCAGTTCTTC.

V and J are TRBV3-1 (or the pseudogene TRBV3-2) and TRBJ2-6, with a tentative D call TRBD2 (6 bases). In germline, CDR1 is LGHDT, CDR2 YNNKEL (reference sequence). The CDR3 is 17 amino acids. V was shortened by 0 bases and J by 2 bases, with 11 bases between the two germline ends. CDR3: CASSQDIPGAGANVLTF. The CDR3 bases are TGTGCCAGCAGCCAAGATATACCGGGGGCTGGGGCCAACGTCCTGACTTTC.

The chain links TRBV19 to TRBJ2-3; 8 bases are shared with TRBD1. Per the germline V gene, CDR1 is LNHDA and CDR2 is SQIVND (reference sequence). This CDR3 is built from 17 residues. V was clipped by 3 bases and J by 2 bases; unmatched bases: 10. The DNA of the CDR3 is TGTGCCAGTAGTATTGTCGGGATGCAGGGGGCCACAGATACGCAGTATTTT. It codes for CASSIVGMQGATDTQYF.